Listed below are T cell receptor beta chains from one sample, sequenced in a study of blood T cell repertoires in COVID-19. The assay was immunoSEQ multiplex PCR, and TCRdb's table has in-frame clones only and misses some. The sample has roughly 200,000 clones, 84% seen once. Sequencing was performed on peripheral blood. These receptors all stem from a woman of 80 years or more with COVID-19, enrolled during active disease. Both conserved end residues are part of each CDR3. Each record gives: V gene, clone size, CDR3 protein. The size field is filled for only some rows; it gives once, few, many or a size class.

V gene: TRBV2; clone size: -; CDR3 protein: CASGGELAGGPLSYNEQFF
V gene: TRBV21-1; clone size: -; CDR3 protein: CASETGGVFYTIYF
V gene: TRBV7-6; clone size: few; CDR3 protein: CASSLAELSAGNTIYF
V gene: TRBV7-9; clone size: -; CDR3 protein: CASSPEEARNTEAFF
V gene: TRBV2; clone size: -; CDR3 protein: CASRGGFAGNSNQPQHF
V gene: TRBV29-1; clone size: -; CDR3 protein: CSVQGTANTEAFF
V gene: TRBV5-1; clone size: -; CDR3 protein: CASRERLQGEKLFF
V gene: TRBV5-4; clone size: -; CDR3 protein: CASLAGLAGDTQYF
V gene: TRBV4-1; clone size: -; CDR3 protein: CASSHPGDPPEAFF
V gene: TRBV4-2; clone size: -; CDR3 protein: CASSQDAGFYNEQFF
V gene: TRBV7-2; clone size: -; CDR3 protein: CASSRQDGETQYF
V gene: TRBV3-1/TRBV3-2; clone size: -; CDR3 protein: CASSRRMGEGLADYNEQFF
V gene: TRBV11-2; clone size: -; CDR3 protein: CASSLDRATYEQYF
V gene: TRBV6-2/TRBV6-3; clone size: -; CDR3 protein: CASSPDRINQPQHF
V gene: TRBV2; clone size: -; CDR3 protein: CASSPQPPWREKLFF
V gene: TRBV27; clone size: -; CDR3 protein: CASSLRGIYEKLFF
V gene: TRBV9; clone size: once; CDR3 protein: CASSAAATGGYNSPLHF
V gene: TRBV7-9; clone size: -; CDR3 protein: CASSRGVPGGGYTF
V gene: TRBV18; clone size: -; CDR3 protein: CASSDSAGGTDTQYF
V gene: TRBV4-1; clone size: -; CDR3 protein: CASSQVARVADTQYF
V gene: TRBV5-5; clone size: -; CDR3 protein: CASSLGQRGDNEQFF
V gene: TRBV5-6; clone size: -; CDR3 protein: CASKLGATIYEQYF
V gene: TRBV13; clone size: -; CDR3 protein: CASSAGTAYEQYF
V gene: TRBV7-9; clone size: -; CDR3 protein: CASRPISPGLAGETQYF
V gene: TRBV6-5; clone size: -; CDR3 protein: CASRQPTGAQETQYF
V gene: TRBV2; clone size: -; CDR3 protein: CASTPRGFEAFF
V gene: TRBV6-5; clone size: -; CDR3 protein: CASSPRGAYNSPLHF
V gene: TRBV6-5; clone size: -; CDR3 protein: CASLDRGYNQPQHF
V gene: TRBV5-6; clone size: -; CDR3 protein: CASSLGEFYGYTF
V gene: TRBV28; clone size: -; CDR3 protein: CASGERNTEAFF
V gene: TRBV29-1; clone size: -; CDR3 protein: CSVALRSSTDTQYF
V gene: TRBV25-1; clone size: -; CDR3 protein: CASSEYRSGLDYGYTF
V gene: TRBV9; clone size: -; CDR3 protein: CASSVLGGGGVEAFF
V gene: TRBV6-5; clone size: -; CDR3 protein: CASSYSTGMETQYF
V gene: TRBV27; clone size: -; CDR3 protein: CASSLGPPGESYNSPLHF
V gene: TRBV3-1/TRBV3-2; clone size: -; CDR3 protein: CASSPQGSGRTGELFF
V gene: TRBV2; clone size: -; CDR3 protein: CASSRTGPPLNTEAFF
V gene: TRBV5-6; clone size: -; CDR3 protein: CASSRTTREETQYF
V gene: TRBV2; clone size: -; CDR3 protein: CATHKGVRGPRETQYF
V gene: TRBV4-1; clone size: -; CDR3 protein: CASSQGEQGRNTIYF
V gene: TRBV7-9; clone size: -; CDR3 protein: CASSLGNLEAGVTDTQYF
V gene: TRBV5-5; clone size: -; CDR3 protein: CASSLDYSKPDTQYF
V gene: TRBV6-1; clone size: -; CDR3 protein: CASSEDGGGLDIQYF
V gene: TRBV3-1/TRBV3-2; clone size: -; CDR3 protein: CASSQGAGNYGYTF
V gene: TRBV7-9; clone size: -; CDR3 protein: CASSPGQGVSYEQYF
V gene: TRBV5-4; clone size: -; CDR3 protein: CASSLGGLHGYTF
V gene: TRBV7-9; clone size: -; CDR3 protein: CASSLRGGVRTEAFF
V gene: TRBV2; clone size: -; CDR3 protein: CASSDSGGLAKNIQYF
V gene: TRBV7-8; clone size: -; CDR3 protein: CASSLDPTRAMKEGYTF
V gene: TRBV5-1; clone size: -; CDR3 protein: CASSFGRAEKLFF
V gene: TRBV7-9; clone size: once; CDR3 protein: CASSYPRDTEAFF
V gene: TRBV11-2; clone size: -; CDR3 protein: CASSSIAGGIYEQYF
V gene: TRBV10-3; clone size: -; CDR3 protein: CAISESRNQNYGYTF
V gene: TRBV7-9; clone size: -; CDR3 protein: CASSLMTGTTNEKLFF
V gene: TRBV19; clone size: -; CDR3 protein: CASDQRGNTEAFF
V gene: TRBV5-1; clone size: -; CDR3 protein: CASSLGQGGNQPQHF
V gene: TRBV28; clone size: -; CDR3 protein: CASQGASGNTIYF
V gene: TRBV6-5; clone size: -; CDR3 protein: CASRQGNYGYTF
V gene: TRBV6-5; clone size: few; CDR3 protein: CASRQGDVQPQHF